This entry features one TCR beta chain sequence. Its antigen is currently unknown. The data originate from a study of cytomegalovirus exposure and HLA in healthy donors. Whole-study context: Earlier findings included about 120 million unique TCR beta sequences obtained from about 180 million T cells. The Caucasian-associated ancestry cluster held around four fifths of around 380 genotyped donors.

The PCR contained 60 Vbeta and 13 Jbeta primers. This table comes from immunoSEQ multiplex PCR, and its TCRdb copy is limited to in-frame clones, with some not included. In the table there are 200,000 to 250,000 clones, over 80% of which are singletons. Study-wide results and caveats: Specific recognition of CMV antigens was confirmed in vitro for a few chains (all CMV-associated).

From germline, CDR1 is MDHEN and CDR2 SYDVKM. This CDR3 contains 14 residues. The V segment lost 5 bases and the J segment 7 bases; nucleotides outside the gene matches: 7. The chain combines TRBV28 with TRBJ1-4, with 7 positions matching TRBD1. Sequences were obtained from PBMCs. This sequence originates from a boy between 2 and 10 years old in good health and CMV-seronegative. CDR3 nucleotides: TGTGCCAGCAGTCTCCCGGGACAGCGTGAAAAACTGTTTTTT. The encoded protein is CASSLPGQREKLFF.